This T cell receptor beta chain was observed in a study of cytomegalovirus exposure and HLA in healthy donors. Use of 60 Vbeta and 13 Jbeta primers characterized the PCR. Measured with immunoSEQ multiplex PCR; TCRdb has only the in-frame clones, and not every one. The profile shows 190,000 or so clones, approximately 78% of them singletons. Study observations and caveats: Around 18,000 TCR beta sequences were associated with HLA alleles at 0.05 false discovery rate in a later analysis. In vitro data verified a few CMV-associated chains as specific for CMV antigens.

V dropped 5 bases and J dropped 6 bases, with 12 bases sitting between them. There are 12 residues in the CDR3. Looked up from germline, CDR1 is SGDLS and CDR2 is YYNGEE. To note about this clone: Its target is unknown.

This receptor was identified in a woman between 50 and 59 years old in good health and CMV-seropositive. Material: PBMCs. The V gene is TRBV9, the J gene TRBJ2-7; a possible D gene is TRBD2 (5 bases). The CDR3 here is CASRPDYGEQYF. The CDR3 DNA reads as TGTGCCAGCAGGCCTGACTACGGCGAGCAGTACTTC. Using reference TRBV9 and TRBJ2-7 for the parts outside the CDR3, the full variable domain is DSGVTQTPKHLITATGQRVTLRCSPRSGDLSVYWYQQSLDQGLQFLIQYYNGEERAKGNILERFSAQQFPDLHSELNLSSLELGDSALYFCASRPDYGEQYFGPGTRLTVT.